Listed here are 22 T cell receptor beta chains from one sample, sequenced in a study of T cell responses to AZD1222 COVID-19 vaccine. Produced via immunoSEQ multiplex PCR; TCRdb's table is partial and in-frame only. Among 70,000 to 85,000 clones listed, roughly 88% were seen once. This specimen was peripheral blood, taken on day 0 of AZD1222 vaccination. These receptors were taken from an adult in good health.

V usage is TRBV7-9 and J usage is TRBJ1-6; no reliable D call. Germline V gives CDR1 SEHNR, CDR2 FQNEAQ (reference sequence). The V and J ends lost 3 bases and 0 bases respectively, with 6 bases between them. The CDR3 sequence is 15 residues long. CDR3 protein: CASSFRGSYNSPLHF. The DNA of the CDR3 is TGTGCCAGCAGCTTCCGGGGCTCCTATAATTCACCCCTCCACTTT.

The chain is built from TRBV5-3 and TRBJ2-7, with 7 bases aligning to TRBD1. TRBV5-3 is classed as an ORF, of uncertain function. Trimming cost V 4 bases and J 5 bases; bases outside gene matches: 12. The length of the CDR3 is 15 residues. Here the CDR3 reads CARSGSGTAIHEQYF. CDR3 sequence (DNA): TGTGCCAGAAGCGGCTCCGGGACAGCTATACACGAGCAGTACTTC.

The rearrangement uses TRBV6-5 and TRBJ1-1; 7 bases map to TRBD1. The ends lost 5 bases at V and 1 base at J; junction bases unmatched: 7. Germline V gene data show CDR1 as MNHEY and CDR2 as SVGAGI. The CDR3 has 15 amino acids. CDR3 sequence (DNA): TGTGCCAGCAGTCCCCGGCGGACAGGGAACACTGAAGCTTTCTTT. The encoded protein is CASSPRRTGNTEAFF.

V gene TRBV5-6 combines with J gene TRBJ2-7; 8 bases are shared with TRBD1. J gave up 2 bases and V 3 bases, and 4 bases lay outside the gene matches. From germline, CDR1 is SGHDT and CDR2 YYEEEE. The CDR3 runs 14 residues. CDR3 region: CASSSGTGAYEQYF. Written as DNA, the CDR3 is TGTGCCAGCAGCTCCGGGACAGGTGCCTACGAGCAGTACTTC.

As for this clone: An end of the junction differs from the germline gene, which may be a read error. J is TRBJ1-1 and V is TRBV7-3, with 12 nucleotides matching TRBD1. CDR1 and CDR2 (germline): SGHTA, FQGTGA. The CDR3 loop spans 15 amino acids. The chain's CDR3 is CASSLTPGQGAEAFF. In DNA, the CDR3 is TGTGCCAGCAGCTTAACCCCGGGACAGGGGGCTGAGGCTTTCTTT.

This clone was seen just once. The gene calls are TRBV19 and TRBJ2-3, with 8 positions matching TRBD1. Germline trimming cut 5 bases from V and 3 bases from J; bases unmatched to any gene: 10. CDR1 is LNHDA, CDR2 SQIVND, per germline (reference sequence). The CDR3 has 16 residues. The CDR3 DNA reads TGTGCCAGTAGTGGACAGGGACAGGACCAAACAGATACGCAGTATTTT. It encodes CASSGQGQDQTDTQYF.

The chain links TRBV15 to TRBJ2-7; TRBD2 is a possible D gene (5 bases). The germline V gene has CDR1 LNHNV and CDR2 YYDKDF (reference sequence). There are 14 residues in the CDR3. Trimming pared 3 bases from V and 2 bases from J, leaving 11 bases between. CDR3 nucleotides: TGTGCCACCAGCAGGGAGGTAACAACCTACGAGCAGTACTTC. It is translated as CATSREVTTYEQYF.

A few counts support this clone. The chain uses TRBV2 and TRBJ1-6; 9 bases line up with TRBD1. Germline V gene data show CDR1 as SNHLY and CDR2 as FYNNEI. J lost 9 bases, V lost 6 bases, and 3 bases had no gene match. The CDR3 consists of 13 residues. CDR3 protein: CASRQGASSPLHF. As DNA, the CDR3 is TGTGCCAGCAGACAGGGGGCGAGTTCACCCCTCCACTTT.

The chain uses TRBV6-6 and TRBJ2-7, with a possible D match to TRBD2 (6 bases). Germline-derived CDR1 and CDR2 are MNHNY and SVGAGI (reference sequence). The CDR3 has 15 amino acids. With 5 bases removed from V and 2 bases from J, the gap between germline ends came to 16 bases. The DNA for the CDR3 is TGTGCCAGCAGTCCGGGATCCGGAGGGACCTACGAGCAGTACTTC. Translating gives CASSPGSGGTYEQYF.

The rearrangement joins TRBV6-6 to TRBJ1-2; 9 bases line up with TRBD1. The CDR3 is 16 residues long. Germline trimming cut 6 bases from V and 8 bases from J; bases unmatched to any gene: 16. Germline loops: CDR1 MNHNY, CDR2 SVGAGI (reference sequence). CDR3 in amino acids: CASRPRGLTGGGGYTF. CDR3 nucleotides: TGTGCCAGCAGACCAAGGGGCCTAACAGGGGGCGGAGGCTACACCTTC.

This chain links TRBV15 with TRBJ2-2; no definite D call. Trimming took off 3 bases at V and 1 base at J, with 15 bases between the two ends. Germline CDR1 reads LNHNV; CDR2 reads YYDKDF (reference sequence). CDR3 length equals 17 residues. The CDR3 reads CATSRGPLVGNTGELFF. The CDR3 DNA reads as TGTGCCACCAGCAGGGGCCCTTTGGTAGGGAACACCGGGGAGCTGTTTTTT.

The chain has TRBV30 and TRBJ2-7; no clear D. The CDR3 has 11 residues. Germline loops: CDR1 GTSNPN, CDR2 SVGIG (reference sequence). The ends were cut back, 1 base at V and 6 bases at J, with 7 bases in the middle. DNA for the CDR3: TGTGCCTGGAGTGCCTCGGGCGAGCAGTACTTC. This encodes CAWSASGEQYF.

In this sample, this clone turned up a few times. The chain employs TRBV5-1 and TRBJ2-2, with TRBD2 matching over 7 bases. Germline trimming cut 2 bases from V and 4 bases from J; bases unmatched to any gene: 8. From germline, CDR1 is SGHRS and CDR2 YFSETQ. The length of the CDR3 is 16 residues. DNA for the CDR3: TGCGCCAGCAGCTTTTCCGGGGGGTTCATCACCGGGGAGCTGTTTTTT. It encodes CASSFSGGFITGELFF.

The rearrangement joins TRBV6-5 to TRBJ1-6; the D gene is possibly TRBD1 (5 bases). This CDR3 spans 13 amino acids. Between the trimmed V and J ends, which lost 6 bases and 8 bases, there was a span of 11 bases. Germline CDR1 and CDR2: MNHEY and SVGAGI. CDR3 DNA: TGTGCCAGCAGCCCGGAAGGGGATTCACCCCTCCACTTT. Translating gives CASSPEGDSPLHF.

The chain couples TRBV7-9 to TRBJ1-2; perhaps TRBD1 as D (5 bases). CDR3 length: 13 amino acids. The V gene's germline CDR1 is SEHNR and CDR2 FQNEAQ (reference sequence). Trimming took off 0 bases at V and 8 bases at J, with 10 bases between the two ends. As DNA, the CDR3 is TGTGCCAGCAGCTTAGCAGGGGTCGAAGGCTACACCTTC. Translation gives CASSLAGVEGYTF.

V and J are TRBV7-3 and TRBJ2-1; maybe TRBD1 (5 bases). The CDR3 is made up of 15 amino acids. Germline V CDR1 and CDR2: SGHTA, FQGTGA. With 4 bases removed from V and 0 bases from J, the gap between germline ends came to 10 bases. The CDR3 loop reads CASSSTVNSYNEQFF. The CDR3 bases are TGTGCCAGCAGCTCGACAGTTAACTCCTACAATGAGCAGTTCTTC.

V gene TRBV10-1 combines with J gene TRBJ2-7; D is uncertain. Trimming cost V 2 bases and J 0 bases, with 2 bases left between them. The germline V gene encodes CDR1 WNHNN and CDR2 SYGVQD (reference sequence). The CDR3 extends over 12 amino acids. CDR3 amino acids: CASSETSYEQYF. Written as DNA, the CDR3 is TGCGCCAGCAGTGAGACCTCCTACGAGCAGTACTTC.

The chain has TRBV3-1 (or the pseudogene TRBV3-2) and TRBJ1-4; no definite D call. CDR3 size: 13 residues. Germline V gene lookup returns CDR1 LGHDT and CDR2 YNNKEL (reference sequence). The germline V and J ends were trimmed by 0 bases and 8 bases, with 7 bases remaining between them. As DNA, the CDR3 is TGTGCCAGCAGCCAAGATCGACGGGAAAAACTGTTTTTT. This encodes CASSQDRREKLFF.

V is TRBV6-1 and J is TRBJ2-7; 7 nucleotides align to TRBD2. The CDR3 runs 14 residues. The J segment lost 3 bases and the V segment lost 3 bases, leaving 5 bases of the junction unmatched. Per the germline V gene, CDR1 is MNHNS and CDR2 is SASEGT. The CDR3 DNA follows: TGTGCCAGCAGTGAGACTAGCCTCATCTACGAGCAGTACTTC. The encoded protein is CASSETSLIYEQYF.

The chain recombines TRBV5-6 with TRBJ1-2, with a tentative D call TRBD1 (6 bases). Germline lookup yields CDR1 SGHDT and CDR2 YYEEEE. The germline V and J ends were trimmed by 0 bases and 3 bases, with 9 bases remaining between them. There are 14 residues in the CDR3. The CDR3 loop is CASSLGDNHYGYTF. The CDR3 coding sequence is TGTGCCAGCAGCTTGGGGGACAATCACTATGGCTACACCTTC. Full variable domain (outside the CDR3, taken from reference TRBV5-6 and TRBJ1-2): DAGVTQSPTHLIKTRGQQVTLRCSPKSGHDTVSWYQQALGQGPQFIFQYYEEEERQRGNFPDRFSGHQFPNYSSELNVNALLLGDSALYLCASSLGDNHYGYTFGSGTRLTVV.

The rearrangement links TRBV11-1 to TRBJ2-7; D remains unclear. Germline loops: CDR1 SGHAT, CDR2 FQDESV (reference sequence). V was trimmed by 3 bases and J by 7 bases, leaving 10 bases between them. CDR3 length equals 12 residues. The CDR3 loop reads CASSFPRREQYF. The CDR3 DNA follows: TGTGCCAGCAGCTTCCCAAGGCGGGAGCAGTACTTC. The full variable domain, with the rest looked up from reference TRBV11-1 and TRBJ2-7, is EAEVAQSPRYKITEKSQAVAFWCDPISGHATLYWYRQILGQGPELLVQFQDESVVDDSQLPKDRFSAERLKGVDSTLKIQPAELGDSAMYLCASSFPRREQYFGPGTRLTVT.

The V gene is TRBV27, the J gene TRBJ2-1; weak D call: TRBD1 (6 bases). The CDR3 extends over 16 amino acids. Trimming left V 4 bases short and J 0 bases short, with 13 bases between. CDR1 is MNHEY and CDR2 is SMNVEV in the germline V gene (reference sequence). The CDR3 DNA reads TGTGCCAGCAGTTCCCATCTAGGGGGCTCCTACAATGAGCAGTTCTTC. This encodes CASSSHLGGSYNEQFF.